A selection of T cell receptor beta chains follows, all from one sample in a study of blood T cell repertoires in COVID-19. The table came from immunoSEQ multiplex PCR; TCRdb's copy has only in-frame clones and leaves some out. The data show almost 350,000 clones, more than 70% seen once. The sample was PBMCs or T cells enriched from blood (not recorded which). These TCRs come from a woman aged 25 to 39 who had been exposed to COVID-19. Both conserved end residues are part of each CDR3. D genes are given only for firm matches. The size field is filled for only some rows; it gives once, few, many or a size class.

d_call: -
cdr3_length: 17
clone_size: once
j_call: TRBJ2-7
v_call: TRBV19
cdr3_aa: CASSILREDGTGYEQYF
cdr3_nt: TGTGCCAGTAGTATTTTGCGGGAAGACGGGACGGGCTACGAGCAGTACTTC

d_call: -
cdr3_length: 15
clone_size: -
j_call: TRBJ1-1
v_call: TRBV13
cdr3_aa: CASSQPGGGADEAFF
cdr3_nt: TGTGCCAGCAGCCAACCGGGTGGGGGGGCGGATGAAGCTTTCTTT

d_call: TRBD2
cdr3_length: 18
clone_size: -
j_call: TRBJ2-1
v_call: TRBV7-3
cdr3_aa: CASSSRGITAGENNEQFF
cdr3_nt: TGTGCCAGCAGCTCCCGCGGGATAACAGCGGGAGAGAACAATGAGCAGTTCTTC

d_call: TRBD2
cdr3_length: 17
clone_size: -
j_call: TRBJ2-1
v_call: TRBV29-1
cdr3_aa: CSVGALPHGTSGRPQFF
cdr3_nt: TGCAGCGTTGGTGCCCTTCCACACGGGACTAGCGGGAGGCCTCAGTTCTTC

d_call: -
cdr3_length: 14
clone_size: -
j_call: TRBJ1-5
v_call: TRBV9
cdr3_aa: CASSHGGFDQPQHF
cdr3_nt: TGTGCCAGCAGCCACGGAGGGTTTGATCAGCCCCAGCATTTT

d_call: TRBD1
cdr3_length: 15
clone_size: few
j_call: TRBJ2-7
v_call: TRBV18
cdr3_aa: CASSRLQGARYEQYF
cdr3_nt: TGTGCCAGCTCACGACTACAGGGGGCGCGGTACGAGCAGTACTTC

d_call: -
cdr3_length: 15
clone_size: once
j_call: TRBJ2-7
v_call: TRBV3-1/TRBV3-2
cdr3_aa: CASSPVVAHSYEQYF
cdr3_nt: TGTGCCAGCAGCCCAGTGGTAGCCCACTCCTACGAGCAGTACTTC

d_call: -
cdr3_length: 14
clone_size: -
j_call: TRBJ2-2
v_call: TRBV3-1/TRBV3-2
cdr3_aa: CASRDFPQVGELFF
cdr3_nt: TGTGCCAGCCGGGACTTTCCCCAAGTCGGGGAGCTGTTTTTT

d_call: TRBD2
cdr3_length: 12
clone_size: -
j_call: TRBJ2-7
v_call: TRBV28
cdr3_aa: CATELAGYEQYF
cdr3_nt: TGTGCCACCGAACTAGCGGGCTACGAGCAGTACTTC

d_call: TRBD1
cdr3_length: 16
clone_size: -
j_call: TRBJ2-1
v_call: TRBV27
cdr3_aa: CASSSAGTGGYNEQFF
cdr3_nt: TGTGCCAGCAGTTCAGCCGGGACAGGGGGATACAATGAGCAGTTCTTC